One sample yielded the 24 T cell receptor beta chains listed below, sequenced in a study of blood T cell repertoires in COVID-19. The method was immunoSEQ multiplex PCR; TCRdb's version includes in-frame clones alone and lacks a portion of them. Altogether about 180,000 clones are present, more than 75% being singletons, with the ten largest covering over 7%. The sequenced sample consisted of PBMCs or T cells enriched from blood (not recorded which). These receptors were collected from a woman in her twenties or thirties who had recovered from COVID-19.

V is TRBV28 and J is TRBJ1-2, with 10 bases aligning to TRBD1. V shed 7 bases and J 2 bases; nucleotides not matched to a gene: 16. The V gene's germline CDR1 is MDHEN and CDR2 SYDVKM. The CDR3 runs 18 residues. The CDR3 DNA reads TGTGCCAGCAACCGACAGGGGGCGCCCCGACTCCGAAACTATGGCTACACCTTC. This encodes CASNRQGAPRLRNYGYTF.

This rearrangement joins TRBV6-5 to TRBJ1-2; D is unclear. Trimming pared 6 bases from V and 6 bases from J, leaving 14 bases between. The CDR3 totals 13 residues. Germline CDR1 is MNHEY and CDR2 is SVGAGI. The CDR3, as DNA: TGTGCCAGCAGGGCGGAGTGGCGACATGGCTACACCTTC. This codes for CASRAEWRHGYTF.

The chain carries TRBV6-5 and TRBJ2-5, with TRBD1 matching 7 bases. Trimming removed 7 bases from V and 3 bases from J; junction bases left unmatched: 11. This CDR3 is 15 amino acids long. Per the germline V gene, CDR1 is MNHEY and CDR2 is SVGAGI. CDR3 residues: CASISQRQGEETQYF. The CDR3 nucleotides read TGTGCCAGCATCTCTCAAAGGCAGGGGGAAGAGACCCAGTACTTC.

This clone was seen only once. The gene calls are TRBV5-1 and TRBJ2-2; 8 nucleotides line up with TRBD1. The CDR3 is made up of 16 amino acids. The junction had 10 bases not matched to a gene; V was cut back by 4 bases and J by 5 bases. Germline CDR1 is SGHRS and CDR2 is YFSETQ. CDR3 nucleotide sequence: TGCGCCAGCAGCGTTCCAGGGGGCGCGGTTACCGGGGAGCTGTTTTTT. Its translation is CASSVPGGAVTGELFF.

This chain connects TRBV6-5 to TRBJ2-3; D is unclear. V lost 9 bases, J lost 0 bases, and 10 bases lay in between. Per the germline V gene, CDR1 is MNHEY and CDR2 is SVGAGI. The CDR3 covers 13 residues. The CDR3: CASCGMSTDTQYF. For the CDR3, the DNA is TGTGCCAGTTGCGGAATGAGCACAGATACGCAGTATTTT.

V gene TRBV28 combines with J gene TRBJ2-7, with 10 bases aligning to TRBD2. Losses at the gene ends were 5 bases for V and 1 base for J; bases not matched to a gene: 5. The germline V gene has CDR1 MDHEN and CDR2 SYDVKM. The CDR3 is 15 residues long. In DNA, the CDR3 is TGTGCCAGCAGTGAAAGGACTAGCGGTTCCTACGAGCAGTACTTC. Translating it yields CASSERTSGSYEQYF.

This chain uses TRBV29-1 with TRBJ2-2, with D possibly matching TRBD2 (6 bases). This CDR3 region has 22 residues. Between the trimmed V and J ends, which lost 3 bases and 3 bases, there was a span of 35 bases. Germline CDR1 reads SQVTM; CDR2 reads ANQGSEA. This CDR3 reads CSVEWAPAPGGADYPHTGELFF. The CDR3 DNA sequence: TGCAGCGTTGAGTGGGCCCCCGCCCCCGGCGGGGCGGACTATCCCCACACCGGGGAGCTGTTTTTT.

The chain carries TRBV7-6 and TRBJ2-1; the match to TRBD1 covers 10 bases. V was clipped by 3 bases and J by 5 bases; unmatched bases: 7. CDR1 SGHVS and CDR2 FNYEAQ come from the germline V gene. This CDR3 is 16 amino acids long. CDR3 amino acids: CASSLAGTGVNNEQFF. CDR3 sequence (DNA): TGTGCCAGCAGCTTGGCCGGGACAGGGGTAAACAATGAGCAGTTCTTC. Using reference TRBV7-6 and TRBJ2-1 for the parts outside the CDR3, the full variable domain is GAGVSQSPRYKVTKRGQDVALRCDPISGHVSLYWYRQALGQGPEFLTYFNYEAQQDKSGLPNDRFSAERPEGSISTLTIQRTEQRDSAMYRCASSLAGTGVNNEQFFGPGTRLTVL.

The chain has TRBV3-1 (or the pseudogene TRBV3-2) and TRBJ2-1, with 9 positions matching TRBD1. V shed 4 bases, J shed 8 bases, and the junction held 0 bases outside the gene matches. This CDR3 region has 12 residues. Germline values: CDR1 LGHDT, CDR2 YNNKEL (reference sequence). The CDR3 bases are TGTGCCAGCAGCCGACAGGGGGATGAGCAGTTCTTC. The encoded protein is CASSRQGDEQFF.

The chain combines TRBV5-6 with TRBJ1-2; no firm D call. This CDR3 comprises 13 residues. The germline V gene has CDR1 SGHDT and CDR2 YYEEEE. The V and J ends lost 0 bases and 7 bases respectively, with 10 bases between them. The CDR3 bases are TGTGCCAGCAGCTTGGCCGGGGTGGGTGGCTACACCTTC. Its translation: CASSLAGVGGYTF. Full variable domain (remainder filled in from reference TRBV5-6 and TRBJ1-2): DAGVTQSPTHLIKTRGQQVTLRCSPKSGHDTVSWYQQALGQGPQFIFQYYEEEERQRGNFPDRFSGHQFPNYSSELNVNALLLGDSALYLCASSLAGVGGYTFGSGTRLTVV.

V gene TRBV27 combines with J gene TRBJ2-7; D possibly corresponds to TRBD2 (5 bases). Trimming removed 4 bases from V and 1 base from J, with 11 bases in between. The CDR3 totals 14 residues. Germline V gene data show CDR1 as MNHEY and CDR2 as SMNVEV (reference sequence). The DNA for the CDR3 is TGTGCCAGCAGTTCGAGACCGGGATCCTACGAGCAGTACTTC. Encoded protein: CASSSRPGSYEQYF.

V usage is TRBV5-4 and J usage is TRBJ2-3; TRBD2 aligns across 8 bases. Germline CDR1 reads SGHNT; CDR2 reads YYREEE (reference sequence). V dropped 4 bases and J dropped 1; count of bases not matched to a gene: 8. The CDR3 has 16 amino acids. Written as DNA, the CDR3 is TGTGCCAGCAGCCTAGGGACTAGTGGAGGCACAGATACGCAGTATTTT. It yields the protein CASSLGTSGGTDTQYF.

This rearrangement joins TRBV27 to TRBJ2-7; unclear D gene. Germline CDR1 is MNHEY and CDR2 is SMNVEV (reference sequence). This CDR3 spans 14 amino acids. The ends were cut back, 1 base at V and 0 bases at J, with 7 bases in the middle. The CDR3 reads CASSLLVSSYEQYF. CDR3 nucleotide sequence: TGTGCCAGCAGTTTATTGGTGAGCTCCTACGAGCAGTACTTC.

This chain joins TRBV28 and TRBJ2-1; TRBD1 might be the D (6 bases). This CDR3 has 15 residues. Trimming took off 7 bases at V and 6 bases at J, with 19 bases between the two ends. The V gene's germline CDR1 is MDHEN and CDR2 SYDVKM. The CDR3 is CASILRGSLSNEQFF. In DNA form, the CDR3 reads TGTGCCAGCATTCTCAGGGGCAGTCTGAGCAATGAGCAGTTCTTC.

CDR3 DNA: TGTGCCAGCAGCTTAGGGGGACAGGGGGCCACTGGCTACACCTTC. This codes for CASSLGGQGATGYTF. The rearrangement uses TRBV11-2 and TRBJ1-2; 12 nucleotides agree with TRBD1. The CDR3 runs to 15 residues. Per germline, CDR1 SGHAT and CDR2 FQNNGV. V dropped 1 base and J dropped 7; count of bases not matched to a gene: 4.

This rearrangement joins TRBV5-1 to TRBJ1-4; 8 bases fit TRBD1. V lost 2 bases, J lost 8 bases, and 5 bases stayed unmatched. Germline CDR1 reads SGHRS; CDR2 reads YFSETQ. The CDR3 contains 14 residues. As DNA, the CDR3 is TGCGCCAGCAGCTTTGGACAGGGTGGAGAAAAACTGTTTTTT. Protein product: CASSFGQGGEKLFF.

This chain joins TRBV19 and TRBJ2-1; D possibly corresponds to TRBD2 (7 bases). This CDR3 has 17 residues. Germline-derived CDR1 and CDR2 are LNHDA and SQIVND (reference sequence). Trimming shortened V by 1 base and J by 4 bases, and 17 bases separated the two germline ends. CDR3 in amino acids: CASSIGGWEGGYNEQFF. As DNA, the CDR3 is TGTGCCAGTAGTATAGGAGGTTGGGAGGGGGGTTACAATGAGCAGTTCTTC.

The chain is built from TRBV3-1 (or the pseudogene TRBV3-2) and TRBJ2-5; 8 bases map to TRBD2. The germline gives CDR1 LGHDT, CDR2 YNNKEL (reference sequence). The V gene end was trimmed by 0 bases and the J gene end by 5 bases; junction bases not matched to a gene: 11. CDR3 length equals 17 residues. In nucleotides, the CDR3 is TGTGCCAGCAGCCAAGATCGTAATAGCGGGATGAGGGAGACCCAGTACTTC. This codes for CASSQDRNSGMRETQYF.

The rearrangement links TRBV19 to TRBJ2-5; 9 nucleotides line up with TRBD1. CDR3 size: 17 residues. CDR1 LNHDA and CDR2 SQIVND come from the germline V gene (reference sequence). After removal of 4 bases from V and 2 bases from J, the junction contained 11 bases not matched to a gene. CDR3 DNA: TGTGCCAGTAGTACAGGAACCGGGACAGGGTATCAAGAGACCCAGTACTTC. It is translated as CASSTGTGTGYQETQYF.

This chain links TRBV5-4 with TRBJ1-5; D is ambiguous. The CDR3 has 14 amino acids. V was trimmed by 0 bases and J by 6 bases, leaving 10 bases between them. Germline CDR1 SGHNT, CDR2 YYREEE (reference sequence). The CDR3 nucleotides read TGTGCCAGCAGCTTGGGGAGGACTGGTCAGCCCCAGCATTTT. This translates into CASSLGRTGQPQHF. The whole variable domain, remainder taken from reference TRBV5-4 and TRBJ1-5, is ETGVTQSPTHLIKTRGQQVTLRCSSQSGHNTVSWYQQALGQGPQFIFQYYREEENGRGNFPPRFSGLQFPNYSSELNVNALELDDSALYLCASSLGRTGQPQHFGDGTRLSIL.

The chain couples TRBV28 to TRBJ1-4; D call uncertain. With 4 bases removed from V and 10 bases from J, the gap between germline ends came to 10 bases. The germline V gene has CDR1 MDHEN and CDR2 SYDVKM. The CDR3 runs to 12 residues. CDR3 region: CASSYRESKLFF. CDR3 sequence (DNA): TGTGCCAGCAGTTACCGGGAATCAAAACTGTTTTTT.

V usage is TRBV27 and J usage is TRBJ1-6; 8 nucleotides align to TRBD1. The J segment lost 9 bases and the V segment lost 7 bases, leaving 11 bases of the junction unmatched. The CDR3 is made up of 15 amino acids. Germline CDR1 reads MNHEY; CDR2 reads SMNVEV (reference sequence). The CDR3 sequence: CASTPIQGVGSPLHF. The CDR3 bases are TGTGCCAGCACACCAATACAGGGGGTTGGTTCACCCCTCCACTTT.

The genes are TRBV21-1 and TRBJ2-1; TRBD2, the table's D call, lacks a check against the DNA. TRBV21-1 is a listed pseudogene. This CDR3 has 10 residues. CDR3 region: CASSSSEQFF. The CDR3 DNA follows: TGTGCCAGCAGCAGTAGTGAGCAGTTCTTC.

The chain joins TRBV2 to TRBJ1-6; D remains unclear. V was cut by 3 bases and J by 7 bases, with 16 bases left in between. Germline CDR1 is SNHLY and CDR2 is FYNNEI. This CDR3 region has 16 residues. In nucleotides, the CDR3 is TGTGCCAGCAGTGATATGGGAGGCCAAGGGAATTCACCCCTCCACTTT. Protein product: CASSDMGGQGNSPLHF.